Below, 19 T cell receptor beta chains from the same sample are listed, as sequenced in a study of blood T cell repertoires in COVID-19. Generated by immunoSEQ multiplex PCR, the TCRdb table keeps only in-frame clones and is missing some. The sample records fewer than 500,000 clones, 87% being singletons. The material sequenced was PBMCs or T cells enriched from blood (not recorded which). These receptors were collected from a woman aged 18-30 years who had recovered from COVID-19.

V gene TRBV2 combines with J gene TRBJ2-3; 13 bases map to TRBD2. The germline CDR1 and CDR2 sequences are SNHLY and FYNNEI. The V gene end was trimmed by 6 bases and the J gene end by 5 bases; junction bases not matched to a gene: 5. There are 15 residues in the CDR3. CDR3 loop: CASSLTSGGGDTQYF. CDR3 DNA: TGTGCCAGCAGCCTCACTAGCGGGGGGGGAGATACGCAGTATTTT.

The CDR3 loop reads CASSLGSSGGGRDTQYF. CDR3 DNA sequence: TGTGCCAGCAGCTTGGGGTCCAGCGGGGGAGGTAGAGATACGCAGTATTTT. This rearrangement joins TRBV5-4 to TRBJ2-3, with TRBD2 matching over 8 bases. Unmatched junction bases numbered 11, after V lost 0 bases and J lost 5 bases. The V gene's germline CDR1 is SGHNT and CDR2 YYREEE (reference sequence). This CDR3 has 17 residues.

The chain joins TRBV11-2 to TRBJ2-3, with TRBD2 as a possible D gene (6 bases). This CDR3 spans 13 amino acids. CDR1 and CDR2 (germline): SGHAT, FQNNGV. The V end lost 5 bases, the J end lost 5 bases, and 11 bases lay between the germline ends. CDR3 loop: CASSGGLRDTQYF. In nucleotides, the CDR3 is TGTGCCAGCAGCGGGGGACTTCGAGATACGCAGTATTTT.

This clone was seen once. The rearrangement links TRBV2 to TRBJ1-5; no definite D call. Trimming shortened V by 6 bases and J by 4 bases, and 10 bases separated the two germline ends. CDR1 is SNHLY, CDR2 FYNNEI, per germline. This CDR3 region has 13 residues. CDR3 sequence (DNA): TGTGCCAGCAGCACTTCGAGGAATCAGCCCCAGCATTTT. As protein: CASSTSRNQPQHF.

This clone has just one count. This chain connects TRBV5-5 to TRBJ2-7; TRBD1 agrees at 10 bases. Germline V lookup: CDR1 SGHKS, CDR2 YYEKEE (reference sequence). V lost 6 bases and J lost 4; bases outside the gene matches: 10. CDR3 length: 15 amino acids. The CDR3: CASILTGGPGYEQYF. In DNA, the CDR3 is TGTGCCAGCATTTTGACAGGGGGCCCGGGGTACGAGCAGTACTTC.

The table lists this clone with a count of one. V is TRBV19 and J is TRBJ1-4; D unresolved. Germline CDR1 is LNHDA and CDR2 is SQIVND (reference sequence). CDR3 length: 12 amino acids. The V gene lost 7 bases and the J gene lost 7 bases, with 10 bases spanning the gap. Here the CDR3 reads CASTKRSEKLFF. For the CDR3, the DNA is TGTGCCAGTACCAAGAGAAGTGAAAAACTGTTTTTT.

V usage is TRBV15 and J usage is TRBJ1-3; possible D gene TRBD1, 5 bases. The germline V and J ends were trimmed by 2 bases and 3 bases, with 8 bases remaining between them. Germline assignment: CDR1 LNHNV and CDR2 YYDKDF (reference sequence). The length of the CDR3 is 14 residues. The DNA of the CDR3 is TGTGCCACCAGCAGACAGGGTAATGGAAACACCATATATTTT. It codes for CATSRQGNGNTIYF. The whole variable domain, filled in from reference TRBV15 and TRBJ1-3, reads DAMVIQNPRYQVTQFGKPVTLSCSQTLNHNVMYWYQQKSSQAPKLLFHYYDKDFNNEADTPDNFQSRRPNTSFCFLDIRSPGLGDTAMYLCATSRQGNGNTIYFGEGSWLTVV.

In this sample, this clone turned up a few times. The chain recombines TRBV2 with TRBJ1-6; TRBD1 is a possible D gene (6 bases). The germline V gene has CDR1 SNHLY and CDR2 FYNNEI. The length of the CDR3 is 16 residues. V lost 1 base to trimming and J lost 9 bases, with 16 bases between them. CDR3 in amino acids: CASSEGRGALSSPLHF. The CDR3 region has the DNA TGTGCCAGCAGTGAAGGGCGGGGGGCGCTCAGTTCACCCCTCCACTTT.

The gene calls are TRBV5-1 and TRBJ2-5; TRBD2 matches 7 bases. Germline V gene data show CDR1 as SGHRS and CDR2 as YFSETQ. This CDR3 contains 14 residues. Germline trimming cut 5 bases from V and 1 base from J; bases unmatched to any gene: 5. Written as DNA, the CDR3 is TGCGCCAGCAGATCCGGACTAGGCCAAGAGACCCAGTACTTC. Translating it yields CASRSGLGQETQYF.

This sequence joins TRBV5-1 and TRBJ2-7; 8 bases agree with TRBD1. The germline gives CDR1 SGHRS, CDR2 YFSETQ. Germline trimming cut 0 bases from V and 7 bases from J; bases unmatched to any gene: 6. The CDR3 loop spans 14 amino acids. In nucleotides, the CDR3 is TGCGCCAGCAGCTTGGAACAGGGGGAAGGGGAGCAGTACTTC. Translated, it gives CASSLEQGEGEQYF.

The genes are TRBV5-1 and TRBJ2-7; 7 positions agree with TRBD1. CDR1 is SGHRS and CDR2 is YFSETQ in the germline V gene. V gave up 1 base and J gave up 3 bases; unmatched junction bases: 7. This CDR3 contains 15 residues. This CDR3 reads CASSLLTGSLYEQYF. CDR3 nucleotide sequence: TGCGCCAGCAGCTTGTTGACAGGGTCCCTCTACGAGCAGTACTTC.

The CDR3 protein is CAWSVHGAFGGNTIYF. CDR3 nucleotides: TGTGCCTGGAGTGTACATGGGGCGTTTGGAGGAAACACCATATATTTT. The chain combines TRBV30 with TRBJ1-3; D possibly corresponds to TRBD1 (5 bases). This CDR3 comprises 16 residues. The ends were cut back, 0 bases at V and 4 bases at J, with 16 bases in the middle. CDR1 GTSNPN and CDR2 SVGIG come from the germline V gene (reference sequence).

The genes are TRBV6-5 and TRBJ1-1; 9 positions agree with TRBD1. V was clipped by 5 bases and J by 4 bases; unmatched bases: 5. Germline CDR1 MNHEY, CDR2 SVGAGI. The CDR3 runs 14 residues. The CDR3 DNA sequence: TGTGCCAGCAGTCCGTGGACAGGGGTCACTGAAGCTTTCTTT. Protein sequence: CASSPWTGVTEAFF.

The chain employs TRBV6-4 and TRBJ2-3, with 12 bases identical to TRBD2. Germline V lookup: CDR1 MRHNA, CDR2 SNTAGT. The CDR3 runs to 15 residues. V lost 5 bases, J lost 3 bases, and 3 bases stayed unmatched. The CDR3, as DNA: TGTGCCAGCAGTCCTAGCGGGGGGGCAACAGATACGCAGTATTTT. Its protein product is CASSPSGGATDTQYF.

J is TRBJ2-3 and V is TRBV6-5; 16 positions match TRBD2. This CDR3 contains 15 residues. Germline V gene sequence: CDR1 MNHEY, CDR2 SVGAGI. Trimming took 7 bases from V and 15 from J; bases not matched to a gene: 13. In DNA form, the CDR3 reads TGTGCCAGCACCTTTTTATCGGGACTAGCGGGGGGGTGTTATTTT. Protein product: CASTFLSGLAGGCYF.

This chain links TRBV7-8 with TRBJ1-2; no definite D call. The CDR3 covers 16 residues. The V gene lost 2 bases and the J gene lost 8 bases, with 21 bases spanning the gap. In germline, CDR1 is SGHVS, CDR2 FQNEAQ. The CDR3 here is CASSLLMNAPSGGYTF. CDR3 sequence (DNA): TGTGCCAGCAGCTTACTCATGAACGCTCCCTCGGGAGGCTACACCTTC.

CDR3 in amino acids: CASSPWDRGYEQYF. The CDR3 region has the DNA TGTGCCAGCAGTCCGTGGGACAGGGGCTACGAGCAGTACTTC. The rearrangement joins TRBV9 to TRBJ2-7; 10 nucleotides line up with TRBD1. The V gene's germline CDR1 is SGDLS and CDR2 YYNGEE. Trimming at V came to 5 bases and at J to 3 bases, leaving 5 bases not matched to a gene. The CDR3 runs 14 residues.

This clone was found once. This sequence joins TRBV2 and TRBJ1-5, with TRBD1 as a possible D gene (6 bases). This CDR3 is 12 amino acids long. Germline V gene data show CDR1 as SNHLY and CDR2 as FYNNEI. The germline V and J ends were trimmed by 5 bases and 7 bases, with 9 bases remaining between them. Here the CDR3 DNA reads TGTGCCAGCAGTCAACAGGGCCAGCCCCAGCATTTT. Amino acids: CASSQQGQPQHF.

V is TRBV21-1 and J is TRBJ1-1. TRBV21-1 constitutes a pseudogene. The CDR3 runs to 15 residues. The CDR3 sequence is CASPKRNGGNTEAFF. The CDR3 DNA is TGTGCCAGCCCCAAACGGAACGGGGGGAACACTGAAGCTTTCTTT.